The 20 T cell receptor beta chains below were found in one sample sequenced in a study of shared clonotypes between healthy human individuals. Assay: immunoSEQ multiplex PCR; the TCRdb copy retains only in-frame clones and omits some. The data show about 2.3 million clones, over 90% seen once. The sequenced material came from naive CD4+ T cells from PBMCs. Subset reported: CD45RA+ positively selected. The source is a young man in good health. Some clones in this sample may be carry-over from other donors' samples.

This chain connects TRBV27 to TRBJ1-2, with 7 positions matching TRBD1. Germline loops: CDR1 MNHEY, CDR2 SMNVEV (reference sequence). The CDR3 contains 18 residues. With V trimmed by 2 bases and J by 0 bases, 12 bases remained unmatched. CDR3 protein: CASSLVGTTGPTNYGYTF. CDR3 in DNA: TGTGCCAGCAGTTTAGTGGGTACGACAGGGCCGACTAACTATGGCTACACCTTC.

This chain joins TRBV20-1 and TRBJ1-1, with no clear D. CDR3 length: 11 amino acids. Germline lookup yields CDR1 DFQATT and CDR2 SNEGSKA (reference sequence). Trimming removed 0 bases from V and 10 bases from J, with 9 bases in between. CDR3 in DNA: TGCAGTGCTAGAGATAGGGAGGGAGCTTTCTTT. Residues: CSARDREGAFF.

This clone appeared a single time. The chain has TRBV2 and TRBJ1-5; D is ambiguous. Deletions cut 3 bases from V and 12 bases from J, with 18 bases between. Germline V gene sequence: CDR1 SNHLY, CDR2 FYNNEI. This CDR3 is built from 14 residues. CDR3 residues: CASSDSKPTVNQHF. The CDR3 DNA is TGTGCCAGCAGTGACTCAAAGCCTACAGTGAACCAGCATTTT.

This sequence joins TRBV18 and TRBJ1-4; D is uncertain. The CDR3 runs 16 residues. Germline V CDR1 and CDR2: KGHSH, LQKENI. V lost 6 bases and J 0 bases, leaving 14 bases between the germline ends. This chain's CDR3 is CASSPGLPATNEKLFF. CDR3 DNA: TGTGCCAGCTCGCCGGGCCTTCCTGCAACTAATGAAAAACTGTTTTTT.

For the CDR3, the DNA is TGTGCCAGTAGTACCCTAGGTGGTCAGGGGAGTGAAAAACTGTTTTTT. This sequence encodes CASSTLGGQGSEKLFF. This rearrangement joins TRBV19 to TRBJ1-4; tentative D call: TRBD1 (6 bases). V lost 4 bases to trimming and J lost 7 bases, with 19 bases between them. This CDR3 region has 16 residues. Germline assignment: CDR1 LNHDA and CDR2 SQIVND (reference sequence).

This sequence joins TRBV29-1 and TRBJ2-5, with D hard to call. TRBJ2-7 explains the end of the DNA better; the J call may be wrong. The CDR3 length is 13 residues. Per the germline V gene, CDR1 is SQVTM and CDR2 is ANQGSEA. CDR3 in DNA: TGCAGCGTCATACTGCAGAGCTCCTACGAGCAGTACTTC. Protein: CSVILQSSYEQYF.

DNA of the CDR3: TGTGCCAGCGGGGACAGGGGGTCCCAAGAGACCCAGTACTTC. It is translated as CASGDRGSQETQYF. The V and J genes are TRBV7-9 and TRBJ2-5, with 11 bases lining up with TRBD1. The CDR3 length is 14 residues. CDR1 SEHNR and CDR2 FQNEAQ come from the germline V gene (reference sequence). V gave up 8 bases and J gave up 1 base; unmatched junction bases: 3.

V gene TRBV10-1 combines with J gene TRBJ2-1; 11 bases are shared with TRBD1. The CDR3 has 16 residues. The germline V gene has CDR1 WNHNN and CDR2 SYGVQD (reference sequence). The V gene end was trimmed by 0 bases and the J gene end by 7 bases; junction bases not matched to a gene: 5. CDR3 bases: TGCGCCAGCAGTGAGTCGAGGGGACAGGGGGTAAATGAGCAGTTCTTC. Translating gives CASSESRGQGVNEQFF.

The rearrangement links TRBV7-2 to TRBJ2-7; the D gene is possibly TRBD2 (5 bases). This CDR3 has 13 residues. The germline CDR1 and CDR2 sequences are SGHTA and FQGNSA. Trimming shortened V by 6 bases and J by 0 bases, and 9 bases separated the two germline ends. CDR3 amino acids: CASRDSSSYEQYF. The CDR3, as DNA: TGTGCCAGCAGGGACTCTAGCTCCTACGAGCAGTACTTC.

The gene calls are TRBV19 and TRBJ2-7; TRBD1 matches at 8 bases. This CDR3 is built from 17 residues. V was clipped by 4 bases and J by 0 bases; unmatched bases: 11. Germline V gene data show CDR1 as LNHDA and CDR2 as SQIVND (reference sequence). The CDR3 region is CASSRIPGGQDSYEQYF. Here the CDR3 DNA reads TGTGCCAGTAGTAGAATCCCTGGGGGACAGGACTCCTACGAGCAGTACTTC.

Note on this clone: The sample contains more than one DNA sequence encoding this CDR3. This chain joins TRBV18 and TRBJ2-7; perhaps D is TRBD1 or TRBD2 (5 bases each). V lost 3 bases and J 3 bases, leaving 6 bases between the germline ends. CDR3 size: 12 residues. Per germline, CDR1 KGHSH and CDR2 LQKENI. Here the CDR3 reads CASSPRGYEQYF. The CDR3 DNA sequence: TGTGCCAGCTCACCGAGGGGCTACGAGCAGTACTTC. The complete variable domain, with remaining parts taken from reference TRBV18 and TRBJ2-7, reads NAGVMQNPRHLVRRRGQEARLRCSPMKGHSHVYWYRQLPEEGLKFMVYLQKENIIDESGMPKERFSAEFPKEGPSILRIQQVVRGDSAAYFCASSPRGYEQYFGPGTRLTVT.

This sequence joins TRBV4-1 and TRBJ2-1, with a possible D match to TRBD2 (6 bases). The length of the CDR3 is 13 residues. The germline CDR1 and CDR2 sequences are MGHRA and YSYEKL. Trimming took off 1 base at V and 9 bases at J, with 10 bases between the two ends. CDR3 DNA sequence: TGCGCCAGCAGCCAAGTCCTAGCGCCTGAGCAGTTCTTC. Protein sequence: CASSQVLAPEQFF.

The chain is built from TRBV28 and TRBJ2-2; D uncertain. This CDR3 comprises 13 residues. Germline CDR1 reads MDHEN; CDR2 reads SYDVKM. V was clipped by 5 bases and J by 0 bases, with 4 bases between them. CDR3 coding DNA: TGTGCCAGCAGTGGATCGAACACCGGGGAGCTGTTTTTT. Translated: CASSGSNTGELFF.

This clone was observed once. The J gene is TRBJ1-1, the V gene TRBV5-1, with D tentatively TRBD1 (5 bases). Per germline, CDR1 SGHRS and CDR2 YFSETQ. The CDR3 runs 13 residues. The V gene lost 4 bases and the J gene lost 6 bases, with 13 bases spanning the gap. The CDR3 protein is CASSMDTGPEAFF. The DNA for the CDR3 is TGCGCCAGCAGCATGGACACTGGCCCTGAAGCTTTCTTT.

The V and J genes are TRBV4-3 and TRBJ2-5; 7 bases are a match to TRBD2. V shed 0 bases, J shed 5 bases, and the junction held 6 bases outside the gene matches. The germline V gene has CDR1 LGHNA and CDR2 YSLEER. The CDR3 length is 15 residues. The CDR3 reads CASSQDRGVQETQYF. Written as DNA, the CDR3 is TGCGCCAGCAGCCAAGATCGGGGGGTCCAGGAGACCCAGTACTTC.

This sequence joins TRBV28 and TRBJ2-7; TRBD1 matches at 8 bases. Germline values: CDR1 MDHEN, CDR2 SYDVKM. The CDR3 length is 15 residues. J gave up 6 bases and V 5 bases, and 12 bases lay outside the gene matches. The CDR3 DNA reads TGTGCCAGCAGTGGGTCGGACAGGGAAGCGGCCGAGCAGTACTTC. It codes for CASSGSDREAAEQYF.

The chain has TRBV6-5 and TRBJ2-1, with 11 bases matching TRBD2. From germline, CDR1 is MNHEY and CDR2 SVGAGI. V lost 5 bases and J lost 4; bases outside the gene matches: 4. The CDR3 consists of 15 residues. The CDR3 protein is CASSRSSGGYNEQFF. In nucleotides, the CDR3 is TGTGCCAGCAGTCGATCTAGCGGGGGGTACAATGAGCAGTTCTTC.

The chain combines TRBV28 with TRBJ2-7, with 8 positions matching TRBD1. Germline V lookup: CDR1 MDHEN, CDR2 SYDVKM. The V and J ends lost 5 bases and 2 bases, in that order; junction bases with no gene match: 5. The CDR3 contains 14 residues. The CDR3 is CASSHQTGAYEQYF. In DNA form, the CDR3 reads TGTGCCAGCAGTCACCAGACAGGGGCCTACGAGCAGTACTTC.

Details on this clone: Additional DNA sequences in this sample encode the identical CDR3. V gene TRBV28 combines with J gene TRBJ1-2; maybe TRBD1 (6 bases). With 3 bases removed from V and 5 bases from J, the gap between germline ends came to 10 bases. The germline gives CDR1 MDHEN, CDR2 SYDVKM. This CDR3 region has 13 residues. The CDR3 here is CASSFGQGYGYTF. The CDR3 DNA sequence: TGTGCCAGCAGTTTCGGGCAGGGGTATGGCTACACCTTC.

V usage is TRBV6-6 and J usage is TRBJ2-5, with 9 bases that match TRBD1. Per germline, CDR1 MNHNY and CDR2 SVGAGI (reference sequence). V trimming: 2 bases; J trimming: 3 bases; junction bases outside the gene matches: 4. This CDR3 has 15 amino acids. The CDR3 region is CASSYQGQGKETQYF. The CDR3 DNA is TGTGCCAGCAGTTACCAGGGACAGGGAAAAGAGACCCAGTACTTC.